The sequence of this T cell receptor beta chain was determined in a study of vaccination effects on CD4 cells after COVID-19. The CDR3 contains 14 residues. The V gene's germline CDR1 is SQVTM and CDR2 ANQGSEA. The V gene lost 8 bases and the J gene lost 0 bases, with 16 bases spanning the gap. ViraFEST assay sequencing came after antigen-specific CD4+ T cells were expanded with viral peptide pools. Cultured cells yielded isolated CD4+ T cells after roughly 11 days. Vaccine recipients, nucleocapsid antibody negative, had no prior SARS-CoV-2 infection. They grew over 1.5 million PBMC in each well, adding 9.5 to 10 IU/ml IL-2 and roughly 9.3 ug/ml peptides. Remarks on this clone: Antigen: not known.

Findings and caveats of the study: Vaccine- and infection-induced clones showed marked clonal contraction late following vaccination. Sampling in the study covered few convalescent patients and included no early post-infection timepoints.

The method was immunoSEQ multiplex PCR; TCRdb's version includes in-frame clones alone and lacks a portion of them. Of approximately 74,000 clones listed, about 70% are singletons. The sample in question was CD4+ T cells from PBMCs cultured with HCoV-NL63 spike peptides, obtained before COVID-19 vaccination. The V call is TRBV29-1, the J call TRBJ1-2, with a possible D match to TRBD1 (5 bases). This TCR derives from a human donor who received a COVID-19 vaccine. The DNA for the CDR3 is TGCAGCACAAACGGTGGGGGTTCTAACTATGGCTACACCTTC. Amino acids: CSTNGGGSNYGYTF.